These 22 T cell receptor beta chains came from one sample sequenced in a study of shared clonotypes between healthy human individuals. Sequenced by immunoSEQ multiplex PCR; TCRdb stores in-frame clones only, minus some. The sample yields about 1 million clones, approximately 76% seen once. Sequencing input: memory CD4+ T cells sorted from blood. The subset was: CD45RA-negative fraction. These receptors were obtained from a young man in good health.

This clone showed up many times. The chain carries TRBV5-1 and TRBJ2-5; 13 nucleotides match TRBD2. Germline loops: CDR1 SGHRS, CDR2 YFSETQ. The CDR3 is 16 residues long. With V trimmed by 4 bases and J by 2 bases, 5 bases remained unmatched. CDR3 region: CASSLLLAGGQETQYF. CDR3 DNA: TGCGCCAGCAGCCTACTACTAGCGGGAGGGCAAGAGACCCAGTACTTC.

Note on this clone: The likely explanation is a read error, given a far larger clone one base away. This same CDR3 is encoded by further DNA sequences in the sample. The rearrangement joins TRBV5-6 to TRBJ1-2; D unresolved. Germline V lookup: CDR1 SGHDT, CDR2 YYEEEE. CDR3 length equals 12 residues. The ends were cut back, 0 bases at V and 5 bases at J, with 5 bases in the middle. The CDR3 nucleotides read TGTGCCAGCAGCTTGGACAGTTATGGCTACACCTTC. Its translation: CASSLDSYGYTF. Complete variable domain (other parts from reference TRBV5-6 and TRBJ1-2): DAGVTQSPTHLIKTRGQQVTLRCSPKSGHDTVSWYQQALGQGPQFIFQYYEEEERQRGNFPDRFSGHQFPNYSSELNVNALLLGDSALYLCASSLDSYGYTFGSGTRLTVV.

The chain recombines TRBV5-6 with TRBJ1-2; D is unclear. CDR1 is SGHDT and CDR2 is YYEEEE in the germline V gene. There are 13 residues in the CDR3. V was pared by 2 bases and J by 2 bases, with 7 bases between. The CDR3 sequence is CASSFSGNYGYTF. Here the CDR3 DNA reads TGTGCCAGCAGCTTCTCCGGAAACTATGGCTACACCTTC.

This clone has just a few counts. This chain uses TRBV30 with TRBJ1-5; 7 bases line up with TRBD1. The V and J ends lost 2 bases and 2 bases, in that order; junction bases with no gene match: 6. Germline CDR1 and CDR2: GTSNPN and SVGIG (reference sequence). The CDR3 loop spans 15 amino acids. Here the CDR3 DNA reads TGTGCCTGGAGTCCTCTGGGACAGCGCAATCAGCCCCAGCATTTT. It translates to CAWSPLGQRNQPQHF.

The V call is TRBV7-9, the J call TRBJ2-7, with a tentative D call TRBD1 (6 bases). V shed 5 bases and J shed 3 bases, with 14 bases lying between them. Germline-derived CDR1 and CDR2 are SEHNR and FQNEAQ (reference sequence). The CDR3 totals 14 residues. In DNA, the CDR3 is TGTGCCAGCAGCCAGCAAGGACAGAGCTACGAGCAGTACTTC. Its translation is CASSQQGQSYEQYF.

This chain uses TRBV5-4 with TRBJ2-1; TRBD2 agrees at 9 bases. Per germline, CDR1 SGHNT and CDR2 YYREEE (reference sequence). CDR3 size: 15 residues. Trimming at V came to 4 bases and at J to 1 base, leaving 3 bases not matched to a gene. CDR3 coding DNA: TGTGCCAGCAGCATGACTAGCGGATCCTACAATGAGCAGTTCTTC. It specifies CASSMTSGSYNEQFF. Combining the CDR3 with reference TRBV5-4 and TRBJ2-1 gives the whole variable domain ETGVTQSPTHLIKTRGQQVTLRCSSQSGHNTVSWYQQALGQGPQFIFQYYREEENGRGNFPPRFSGLQFPNYSSELNVNALELDDSALYLCASSMTSGSYNEQFFGPGTRLTVL.

This chain uses TRBV30 with TRBJ1-1; D unclear. The CDR3 contains 13 residues. Trimming left V 5 bases short and J 3 bases short, with 13 bases between. Germline V gene lookup returns CDR1 GTSNPN and CDR2 SVGIG (reference sequence). In nucleotides, the CDR3 is TGTGCCTGGTCAAAGGGTGGGGACACTGAAGCTTTCTTT. It encodes CAWSKGGDTEAFF. The whole variable domain, filled in from reference TRBV30 and TRBJ1-1, reads SQTIHQWPATLVQPVGSPLSLECTVEGTSNPNLYWYRQAAGRGLQLLFYSVGIGQISSEVPQNLSASRPQDRQFILSSKKLLLSDSGFYLCAWSKGGDTEAFFGQGTRLTVV.

This clone appeared a single time. The chain recombines TRBV15 with TRBJ1-3; D not certain. This CDR3 contains 15 residues. Trimming pared 1 base from V and 0 bases from J, leaving 7 bases between. Germline lookup yields CDR1 LNHNV and CDR2 YYDKDF (reference sequence). The CDR3 DNA is TGTGCCACCAGCAGAGGGGTTAGCTCTGGAAACACCATATATTTT. Protein product: CATSRGVSSGNTIYF.

This sequence joins TRBV7-9 and TRBJ2-5; 8 positions match TRBD2. The CDR3 is made up of 17 amino acids. Germline CDR1 SEHNR, CDR2 FQNEAQ (reference sequence). With V trimmed by 10 bases and J by 1 base, 17 bases remained unmatched. The CDR3 sequence is CAILGTGGPWGQETQYF. Written as DNA, the CDR3 is TGTGCCATCCTAGGCACGGGAGGGCCTTGGGGCCAAGAGACCCAGTACTTC.

This clone was picked up a small number of times. The chain uses TRBV11-1 and TRBJ1-1; D perhaps matches TRBD1 (5 bases). Trimming removed 6 bases at V and 3 bases at J, with 17 bases between. CDR3 length: 15 residues. CDR1 is SGHAT, CDR2 FQDESV, per germline (reference sequence). Here the CDR3 DNA reads TGTGCCAGCAGTTACCAGTCTCGGGGGGACACTGAAGCTTTCTTT. Amino acids: CASSYQSRGDTEAFF. The full variable domain, its missing parts supplied by reference TRBV11-1 and TRBJ1-1, is EAEVAQSPRYKITEKSQAVAFWCDPISGHATLYWYRQILGQGPELLVQFQDESVVDDSQLPKDRFSAERLKGVDSTLKIQPAELGDSAMYLCASSYQSRGDTEAFFGQGTRLTVV.

The chain has TRBV27 and TRBJ2-1, with TRBD1 identical over 8 bases. V shed 6 bases and J 9 bases; nucleotides not matched to a gene: 16. Germline V gene lookup returns CDR1 MNHEY and CDR2 SMNVEV (reference sequence). This CDR3 contains 16 residues. The CDR3 sequence is CASSLAGTGGRGEQFF. The CDR3 nucleotides read TGTGCCAGCAGCCTCGCAGGTACAGGGGGTAGGGGTGAGCAGTTCTTC.

Notes on this clone: This could be a read error, since a much larger clone is one nucleotide away. Other DNA variants within this sample encode the same CDR3. This chain connects TRBV9 to TRBJ1-1, with 12 bases lining up with TRBD1. The CDR3 spans 15 residues. Germline V gene lookup returns CDR1 SGDLS and CDR2 YYNGEE. CDR3 loop: CASSPGQGAGAEAFF. The CDR3 DNA sequence: TGTGCCAGCAGCCCGGGACAGGGGGCAGGAGCTGAAGCTTTTTTT.

The chain recombines TRBV4-3 with TRBJ1-3; TRBD1 might be the D (6 bases). V dropped 0 bases and J dropped 2 bases, with 8 bases sitting between them. This CDR3 has 15 residues. From germline, CDR1 is LGHNA and CDR2 YSLEER. CDR3 bases: TGCGCCAGCAGCCAAGACAGGGGCCCTGGAAACACCATATATTTT. Protein: CASSQDRGPGNTIYF.

A single count supports this clone. The gene calls are TRBV7-2 and TRBJ2-3, with 8 bases matching TRBD2. Germline V gene sequence: CDR1 SGHTA, CDR2 FQGNSA. V lost 3 bases, J lost 1 base, and 9 bases stayed unmatched. CDR3 length: 17 amino acids. The CDR3: CASSFSGLVLGTDTQYF. CDR3 in DNA: TGTGCCAGCAGCTTTTCGGGACTAGTGTTGGGCACAGATACGCAGTATTTT.

On this clone: This may come from a read error, since a much larger clone is one base off. The chain employs TRBV4-1 and TRBJ2-2, with D perhaps TRBD1 (6 bases). The V gene's germline CDR1 is MGHRA and CDR2 YSYEKL. This CDR3 is 12 amino acids long. V was clipped by 3 bases and J by 8 bases, with 7 bases between them. In DNA form, the CDR3 reads TGCGCCAGCAGCCAGGACAGAGGGGAGCTGTTTTTT. This gives the protein CASSQDRGELFF.

This chain connects TRBV6-6 to TRBJ1-2, with D possibly being TRBD1 (5 bases). CDR1 MNHNY and CDR2 SVGAGI come from the germline V gene (reference sequence). Trimming left V 6 bases short and J 4 bases short, with 15 bases between. The CDR3 has 14 amino acids. The CDR3 is CASRTTGGTYGYTF. The CDR3 nucleotides read TGTGCCAGCAGAACTACTGGGGGGACCTATGGCTACACCTTC.

This chain's CDR3 is CASSPRKTGFYEQYF. The CDR3 bases are TGTGCCAGCTCACCACGTAAGACAGGCTTCTACGAGCAGTACTTC. The V gene is TRBV18, the J gene TRBJ2-7; tentative D call: TRBD1 (6 bases). V dropped 1 base and J dropped 3 bases, with 13 bases sitting between them. Per the germline V gene, CDR1 is KGHSH and CDR2 is LQKENI. The CDR3 has 15 amino acids.

The chain joins TRBV13 to TRBJ2-7; the D gene is possibly TRBD2 (6 bases). CDR1 and CDR2 (germline): PRHDT, FYEKMQ (reference sequence). Trimming left V 5 bases short and J 7 bases short, with 9 bases between. CDR3 length: 11 residues. CDR3 protein: CASSGGVEQYF. The CDR3 bases are TGTGCCAGCAGCGGCGGGGTGGAGCAGTACTTC.

This clone was detected only once. The V call is TRBV2, the J call TRBJ2-5, with D perhaps given as TRBD1 or TRBD2 (6 bases each). Matching the DNA end better, TRBJ2-7 makes the J call doubtful. There are 13 residues in the CDR3. Germline values: CDR1 SNHLY, CDR2 FYNNEI. This CDR3 is CASTRDNSYEQYF. The CDR3 DNA is TGTGCCAGCACGCGGGACAACTCCTACGAGCAGTACTTC.

The rearrangement links TRBV4-1 to TRBJ1-4, with 7 nucleotides matching TRBD1. The CDR3 extends over 14 amino acids. The germline gives CDR1 MGHRA, CDR2 YSYEKL. Trimming took 4 bases from V and 8 from J; bases not matched to a gene: 7. In DNA, the CDR3 is TGCGCCAGCAGCCGGGGACAGACGGGGGAAAAACTGTTTTTT. Protein: CASSRGQTGEKLFF.

The chain uses TRBV10-2 and TRBJ1-3, with D perhaps TRBD1 (6 bases). V lost 5 bases and J 2 bases, leaving 13 bases between the germline ends. The CDR3 is made up of 15 amino acids. CDR1 and CDR2 (germline): WSHSY, SAAADI. CDR3 sequence: CASSSDRLTGNTIYF. CDR3 in DNA: TGCGCCAGCAGTTCAGACAGGCTAACTGGAAACACCATATATTTT.

CDR3 sequence: CASSPGPPNTEAFF. The DNA of the CDR3 is TGTGCCAGCAGTCCTGGCCCACCAAACACTGAAGCTTTCTTT. The rearrangement links TRBV27 to TRBJ1-1; D uncertain. CDR3 length: 14 amino acids. Trimming shortened V by 5 bases and J by 2 bases, and 12 bases separated the two germline ends. CDR1 and CDR2 (germline): MNHEY, SMNVEV (reference sequence).